What follows describes a single T cell receptor beta chain. The antigen is unknown. Libraries were prepared by immunoSEQ multiplex PCR; TCRdb keeps only in-frame clonotypes and omits some of them. The sample contains around 100,000 clones, approximately 91% of which appear only once. The sample belongs to a study of T cell responses to AZD1222 COVID-19 vaccine. Study results and caveats: Nearly half of spike-specific TCRs reportedly target variant regions that are unmutated in the B.1.351 and B.1.1.7 variants. Along spike, vaccine-associated CD4 TCRs were found throughout, with dominance at 160-218 and 743-854. Just six people given AZD1222 tested seropositive at baseline.

With 4 bases removed from V and 3 bases from J, the gap between germline ends came to 16 bases. The CDR3 contains 16 residues. In germline, CDR1 is SGHTA, CDR2 FQGTGA. The chain is built from TRBV7-3 and TRBJ2-1, with D perhaps assigned TRBD1 or TRBD2 (7 bases each). The sequence came from an adult in good health. The sequencing used peripheral blood, collected on day 0 of AZD1222 vaccination. The CDR3, as DNA: TGTGCCAGCAGCTACGTGGGGGGGACAGACTACAATGAGCAGTTCTTC. Protein sequence: CASSYVGGTDYNEQFF.